The 9 T cell receptor beta chains below all came from one sample that was sequenced in a study of CD8 T cells in ankylosing spondylitis (dated by TCRdb to the late 2010s). Libraries were prepared through 5' RACE. Sequencing instrument: Illumina HiSeq 2500. In TCRdb, the public reads were trimmed at Q25 with fastp and aligned with MiXCR, with productive beta chains retained. When rows share a CDR3 protein, they turn into one entry using the most common DNA and genes. A total of some 300,000 distinct CDR3 sequences appear in this sample, around 21% of them only once. About 3.5% of the sample belongs to the ten largest clones. Sequenced sample: blood, either unsorted or a sorted T cell fraction (not recorded which). These receptor sequences come from a female donor with ankylosing spondylitis or in good health (not recorded which).

This clonotype was counted only a few times. The chain links TRBV7-2 to TRBJ1-4, with 7 bases fitting TRBD1. J gave up 0 bases and V 7 bases, and 2 bases lay outside the gene matches. The germline V gene has CDR1 SGHTA and CDR2 FQGNSA. The CDR3 runs to 14 residues. CDR3 loop: CASKGAATNEKLFF. CDR3 nucleotide sequence: TGTGCCAGCAAGGGGGCTGCAACTAATGAAAAACTGTTTTTT.

This chain connects TRBV10-3 to TRBJ2-3, with D perhaps TRBD2 (5 bases). This CDR3 has 14 residues. Trimming took off 6 bases at V and 2 bases at J, with 12 bases between the two ends. Germline CDR1 ENHRY, CDR2 SYGVKD. The chain's CDR3 is CAIRQAGDTDTQYF. CDR3 coding DNA: TGTGCCATCAGGCAGGCGGGTGACACAGATACGCAGTATTTT.

This clonotype occurred many times. Here the CDR3 DNA reads TGTGCCATCAGTGGTCCTCTCGCAGGGGGTAGTAACACCGGGGAGCTGTTTTTT. Residues: CAISGPLAGGSNTGELFF. The chain employs TRBV10-3 and TRBJ2-2; TRBD1 matches at 7 bases. Germline V gene sequence: CDR1 ENHRY, CDR2 SYGVKD. There are 18 residues in the CDR3. V was clipped by 4 bases and J by 2 bases; unmatched bases: 13.

V gene TRBV20-1 combines with J gene TRBJ2-5; TRBD1 aligns across 7 bases. There are 15 residues in the CDR3. V gave up 2 bases and J gave up 4 bases; unmatched junction bases: 10. Germline V lookup: CDR1 DFQATT, CDR2 SNEGSKA (reference sequence). CDR3 bases: TGCAGTGCTAGATCTGGCACAGGGGTGGGAGAGACCCAGTACTTC. Its translation: CSARSGTGVGETQYF.

The J gene is TRBJ2-5, the V gene TRBV24-1; 11 bases match TRBD1. In germline, CDR1 is KGHDR, CDR2 SFDVKD. The CDR3 spans 16 residues. The V and J ends lost 4 bases and 1 base, in that order; junction bases with no gene match: 4. The CDR3 loop reads CATSEGQGGTQETQYF. DNA of the CDR3: TGTGCCACCAGTGAGGGACAGGGGGGGACCCAAGAGACCCAGTACTTC.

This clonotype was counted ten times or more. The chain employs TRBV10-3 and TRBJ2-3; TRBD1 matches at 8 bases. Per the germline V gene, CDR1 is ENHRY and CDR2 is SYGVKD. Trimming cost V 6 bases and J 4 bases; bases outside gene matches: 3. This CDR3 region has 13 residues. CDR3 DNA: TGTGCCATCAGACAGGGGGGAGCAGATACGCAGTATTTT. Translating gives CAIRQGGADTQYF.

This sequence joins TRBV5-1 and TRBJ2-3, with D tentatively TRBD2 (6 bases). This CDR3 is built from 16 residues. V was cut by 0 bases and J by 0 bases, with 11 bases left in between. Germline V gene lookup returns CDR1 SGHRS and CDR2 YFSETQ. DNA for the CDR3: TGCGCCAGCAGCTTGGATCGGAGGGGAAGCACAGATACGCAGTATTTT. Amino acids: CASSLDRRGSTDTQYF.

The table lists this clonotype with many counts. V usage is TRBV6-1 and J usage is TRBJ2-3, with D perhaps matching TRBD1 or TRBD2 (6 bases each). Looked up from germline, CDR1 is MNHNS and CDR2 is SASEGT. The length of the CDR3 is 16 residues. V was trimmed by 6 bases and J by 1 base, leaving 17 bases between them. The CDR3 DNA reads TGTGCCAGCAGAGATACTAGCAAGGGGGGCACAGATACGCAGTATTTT. Protein sequence: CASRDTSKGGTDTQYF.

In its sample, this clonotype was seen a few times. The chain employs TRBV15 and TRBJ2-1, with TRBD2 identical over 11 bases. Germline CDR1 LNHNV, CDR2 YYDKDF (reference sequence). This CDR3 is built from 16 residues. V shed 1 base, J shed 10 bases, and the junction held 9 bases outside the gene matches. As DNA, the CDR3 is TGTGCCACCAGCAGAGGGGTAGCGGGAGGGCCGGGAGAGCAGTTCTTC. It encodes CATSRGVAGGPGEQFF.